This is a list of T cell receptor beta chains from one sample in a study of T-cell reconstitution after alpha-beta-depleted transplantation in children. TCRdb ran MiXCR on the PCR reads and lists one entry per CDR3 protein. The sample has some 550,000 distinct CDR3 sequences, around 18% seen once; the top ten hold about 3.1%. The specimen comprised PBMCs from the stem cell graft donor, sampled from the stem cell graft. The source is a human donor who donated a stem cell graft to a child with acute lymphoblastic leukemia. The CDR3 runs from the conserved cysteine through the conserved F or W. The order of the fields is J gene, D gene, V gene, clone size, CDR3 DNA, CDR3 protein. A D gene is named only where the DNA matches it firmly. Clone size, where shown, is once, few, many, or a class for clones that have expanded.

J gene: TRBJ2-7; D gene: TRBD2; V gene: TRBV20-1; clone size: .; CDR3 DNA: TGCAGTGCTAGTACTAGCGGGACGGCCTACGAGCAGTACTTC; CDR3 protein: CSASTSGTAYEQYF
J gene: TRBJ1-1; D gene: .; V gene: TRBV5-6; clone size: once; CDR3 DNA: TGTGCCAGCAGCTGGAGGGACACCGACCCTGAAGCTTTCTTT; CDR3 protein: CASSWRDTDPEAFF
J gene: TRBJ2-7; D gene: .; V gene: TRBV7-9; clone size: .; CDR3 DNA: TGTGCCAGCAGCCCAGTGGCAGGGCTCCACGAGCAGTACTTC; CDR3 protein: CASSPVAGLHEQYF
J gene: TRBJ2-1; D gene: .; V gene: TRBV9; clone size: .; CDR3 DNA: TGTGCCAGCAGCGCCCCATTATCCAATGAGCAGTTCTTC; CDR3 protein: CASSAPLSNEQFF
J gene: TRBJ1-1; D gene: TRBD1; V gene: TRBV6-5; clone size: .; CDR3 DNA: TGTGCCAGCAGTTACGCGGGACAGGGGGCCACTGAAGCTTTCTTT; CDR3 protein: CASSYAGQGATEAFF
J gene: TRBJ1-5; D gene: TRBD1; V gene: TRBV5-5; clone size: .; CDR3 DNA: TGTGCCAGCAGCTTGGGGGCAGGGGGCATGCAGCCCCAGCATTTT; CDR3 protein: CASSLGAGGMQPQHF
J gene: TRBJ1-1; D gene: .; V gene: TRBV11-2; clone size: .; CDR3 DNA: TGTGCCAGCAGCTTGTGGATGAACACTGAAGCTTTCTTT; CDR3 protein: CASSLWMNTEAFF
J gene: TRBJ2-7; D gene: TRBD1; V gene: TRBV7-9; clone size: few; CDR3 DNA: TGTGCCAGCAGCTCCCCGGGACAGGGAGGCGAGCAGTACTTC; CDR3 protein: CASSSPGQGGEQYF
J gene: TRBJ2-7; D gene: TRBD1; V gene: TRBV5-1; clone size: .; CDR3 DNA: TGCGCCAGCAGCTTGGAGGGGGCGCTGGCCTACGAGCAGTACTTC; CDR3 protein: CASSLEGALAYEQYF
J gene: TRBJ2-2; D gene: TRBD1; V gene: TRBV25-1; clone size: once; CDR3 DNA: TGTGCCAGCAAGAAGAGGGCAGGGGGAACCGGGGAGCTGTTTTTT; CDR3 protein: CASKKRAGGTGELFF
J gene: TRBJ2-7; D gene: TRBD2; V gene: TRBV27; clone size: .; CDR3 DNA: TGTGCCAGCAGTTTACGATACGGGACTAGCGGTCTGCTCGGGGACGAGCAGTACTTC; CDR3 protein: CASSLRYGTSGLLGDEQYF
J gene: TRBJ2-2; D gene: .; V gene: TRBV27; clone size: few; CDR3 DNA: TGTGCCAGCAGTTTAGGCCCAGGGAGCACCGGGGAGCTGTTTTTT; CDR3 protein: CASSLGPGSTGELFF
J gene: TRBJ1-2; D gene: .; V gene: TRBV5-1; clone size: .; CDR3 DNA: TGCGCCAGCAGCTTGGACGGGGAGACCTATGGCTACACCTTC; CDR3 protein: CASSLDGETYGYTF
J gene: TRBJ1-1; D gene: .; V gene: TRBV7-2; clone size: few; CDR3 DNA: TGTGCCAGCAGCTTAGTAGGGTGGGAACGGAGCACTGAAGCTTTCTTT; CDR3 protein: CASSLVGWERSTEAFF
J gene: TRBJ2-1; D gene: .; V gene: TRBV7-9; clone size: .; CDR3 DNA: TGTGCCAGCAGCTCGGCGACGAGCTCCTACAATGAGCAGTTCTTC; CDR3 protein: CASSSATSSYNEQFF
J gene: TRBJ2-2; D gene: .; V gene: TRBV2; clone size: .; CDR3 DNA: TGTGCCAGCAGTGAATCCAGGGTAGGGGCCGGGGAGCTGTTTTTT; CDR3 protein: CASSESRVGAGELFF
J gene: TRBJ2-7; D gene: TRBD2; V gene: TRBV4-2; clone size: few; CDR3 DNA: TGTGCCAGCAGCCAAGTTACTAGCGCTAAGGGAGGCTACGAGCAGTACTTC; CDR3 protein: CASSQVTSAKGGYEQYF
J gene: TRBJ1-2; D gene: .; V gene: TRBV20-1; clone size: .; CDR3 DNA: TGCAGTGCTAGAGTAGGGTTCTCTAGCTATGGCTACACCTTC; CDR3 protein: CSARVGFSSYGYTF
J gene: TRBJ2-3; D gene: .; V gene: TRBV20-1; clone size: few; CDR3 DNA: TGCAGTGCTTCCATGGGGATCACAGATACGCAGTATTTT; CDR3 protein: CSASMGITDTQYF
J gene: TRBJ1-6; D gene: TRBD1; V gene: TRBV7-2; clone size: .; CDR3 DNA: TGTGCCAGCAGCTCCCTACAGGGGCGTAAATCACCCCTCCACTTT; CDR3 protein: CASSSLQGRKSPLHF
J gene: TRBJ1-4; D gene: TRBD1; V gene: TRBV28; clone size: few; CDR3 DNA: TGTGCCAGCAGTTTACCCGGGACAGGTTATGAAAAACTGTTTTTT; CDR3 protein: CASSLPGTGYEKLFF
J gene: TRBJ2-1; D gene: .; V gene: TRBV9; clone size: few; CDR3 DNA: TGTGCCAGCAGCGCGAGCGGAGGGGATGAGCAGTTCTTC; CDR3 protein: CASSASGGDEQFF
J gene: TRBJ1-1; D gene: .; V gene: TRBV25-1; clone size: .; CDR3 DNA: TGTGCCAGCAGTGAGGGGGGGAAACGGGGGAACGAAGCTTTCTTT; CDR3 protein: CASSEGGKRGNEAFF
J gene: TRBJ2-2; D gene: TRBD2; V gene: TRBV9; clone size: .; CDR3 DNA: TGTGCCAGCAGCGTGGGGACTAGCGAGAACACCGGGGAGCTGTTTTTT; CDR3 protein: CASSVGTSENTGELFF
J gene: TRBJ1-1; D gene: TRBD1; V gene: TRBV7-9; clone size: .; CDR3 DNA: TGTGCCAGCAGCTTAGGGACAGGGGACACTGAAGCTTTCTTT; CDR3 protein: CASSLGTGDTEAFF
J gene: TRBJ1-3; D gene: .; V gene: TRBV5-1; clone size: few; CDR3 DNA: TGCGCCAGCAGCTTGAATATCAATCGAGAGTTCTCTGGAAACACCATATATTTT; CDR3 protein: CASSLNINREFSGNTIYF
J gene: TRBJ2-2; D gene: .; V gene: TRBV29-1; clone size: many; CDR3 DNA: TGCAGCGTTGATCTAGGTCTCCTCACCGGGGAGCTGTTTTTT; CDR3 protein: CSVDLGLLTGELFF
J gene: TRBJ2-1; D gene: TRBD2; V gene: TRBV27; clone size: .; CDR3 DNA: TGTGCCAGCAGTATGAGAAGCGGGATCTACAATGAGCAGTTCTTC; CDR3 protein: CASSMRSGIYNEQFF
J gene: TRBJ2-1; D gene: TRBD2; V gene: TRBV27; clone size: few; CDR3 DNA: TGTGCCAGCAGTTTGGTTGCTAGCGGGAGTAATGAGCAGTTCTTC; CDR3 protein: CASSLVASGSNEQFF
J gene: TRBJ1-1; D gene: .; V gene: TRBV5-6; clone size: few; CDR3 DNA: TGTGCCAGCAGCTTCGGCGGCTATGTGAGGGGGAACACTGAAGCTTTCTTT; CDR3 protein: CASSFGGYVRGNTEAFF
J gene: TRBJ1-2; D gene: TRBD1; V gene: TRBV2; clone size: few; CDR3 DNA: TGTGCCAGCAGAGAAGACAGGGGAGCGGGCTATGGCTACACCTTC; CDR3 protein: CASREDRGAGYGYTF
J gene: TRBJ1-1; D gene: .; V gene: TRBV29-1; clone size: many; CDR3 DNA: TGCAGCCCTAGGGCAGTGAACACTGAAGCTTTCTTT; CDR3 protein: CSPRAVNTEAFF
J gene: TRBJ2-1; D gene: .; V gene: TRBV11-2; clone size: few; CDR3 DNA: TGTGCCAGCAGCTCCCCCCGCGGGAACAATGAGCAGTTCTTC; CDR3 protein: CASSSPRGNNEQFF
J gene: TRBJ2-3; D gene: .; V gene: TRBV11-2; clone size: .; CDR3 DNA: TGTGCCAGCAGCTTAGATCGAGCACTAGCCGGAGGGACAGATACGCAGTATTTT; CDR3 protein: CASSLDRALAGGTDTQYF
J gene: TRBJ2-7; D gene: .; V gene: TRBV20-1; clone size: .; CDR3 DNA: TGCAGTGCTAGAGCGCGCCTCCCCTACGAGCAGTACTTC; CDR3 protein: CSARARLPYEQYF
J gene: TRBJ1-5; D gene: .; V gene: TRBV4-1; clone size: .; CDR3 DNA: TGCGCCAGCAGCCAGGCCCTGTTGGTGGGCAATCAGCCCCAGCATTTT; CDR3 protein: CASSQALLVGNQPQHF
J gene: TRBJ2-7; D gene: .; V gene: TRBV27; clone size: .; CDR3 DNA: TGTGCCAGCGGGGATGGGTTCGAGCAGTACTTC; CDR3 protein: CASGDGFEQYF
J gene: TRBJ1-2; D gene: .; V gene: TRBV2; clone size: .; CDR3 DNA: TGTGCCAGTCGGGGCACCCGCTATGGCTACACCTTC; CDR3 protein: CASRGTRYGYTF
J gene: TRBJ1-1; D gene: .; V gene: TRBV29-1; clone size: .; CDR3 DNA: TGCAGCGTCGCTAAAGGGGCTTTCACTGAAGCTTTCTTT; CDR3 protein: CSVAKGAFTEAFF
J gene: TRBJ1-1; D gene: .; V gene: TRBV29-1; clone size: few; CDR3 DNA: TGCAGCGTTGACCGCGTAGGAGAAGCTTTCTTT; CDR3 protein: CSVDRVGEAFF